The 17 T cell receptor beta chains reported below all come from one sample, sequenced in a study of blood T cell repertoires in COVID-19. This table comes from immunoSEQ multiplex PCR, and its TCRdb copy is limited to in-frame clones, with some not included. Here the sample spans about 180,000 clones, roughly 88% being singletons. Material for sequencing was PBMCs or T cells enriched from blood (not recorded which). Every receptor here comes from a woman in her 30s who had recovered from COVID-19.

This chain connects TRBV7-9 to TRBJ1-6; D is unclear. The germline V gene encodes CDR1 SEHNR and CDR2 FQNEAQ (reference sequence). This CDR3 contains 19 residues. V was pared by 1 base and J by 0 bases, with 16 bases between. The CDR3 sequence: CASSLERALPSSYNSPLHF. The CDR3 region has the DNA TGTGCCAGCAGCTTAGAACGAGCCTTACCGAGCTCCTATAATTCACCCCTCCACTTT.

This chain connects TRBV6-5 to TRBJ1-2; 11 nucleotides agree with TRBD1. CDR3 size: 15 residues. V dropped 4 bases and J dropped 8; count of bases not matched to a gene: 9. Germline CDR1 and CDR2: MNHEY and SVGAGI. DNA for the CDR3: TGTGCCAGCAGTTCCGAAGGACAGGGGGCAGGAGGCTACACCTTC. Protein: CASSSEGQGAGGYTF.

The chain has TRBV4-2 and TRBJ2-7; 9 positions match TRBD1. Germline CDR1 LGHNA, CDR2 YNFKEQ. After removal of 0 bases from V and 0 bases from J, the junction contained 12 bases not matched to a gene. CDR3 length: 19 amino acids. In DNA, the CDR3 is TGTGCCAGCAGCCAAGATCAGAGCGTGAGGGACAGGGTCTCCTACGAGCAGTACTTC. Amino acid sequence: CASSQDQSVRDRVSYEQYF.

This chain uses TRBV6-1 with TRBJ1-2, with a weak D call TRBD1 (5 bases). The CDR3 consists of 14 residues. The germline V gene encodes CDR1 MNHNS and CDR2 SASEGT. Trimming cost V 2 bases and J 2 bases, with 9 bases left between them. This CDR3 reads CASSESAGNYGYTF. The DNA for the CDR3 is TGTGCCAGCAGTGAAAGTGCAGGGAACTATGGCTACACCTTC.

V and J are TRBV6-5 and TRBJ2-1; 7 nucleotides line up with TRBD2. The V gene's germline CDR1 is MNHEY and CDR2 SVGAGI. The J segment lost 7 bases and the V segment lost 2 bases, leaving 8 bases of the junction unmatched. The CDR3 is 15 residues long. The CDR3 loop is CASSYKGLVRNEQFF. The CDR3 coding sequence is TGTGCCAGCAGTTACAAAGGACTAGTCAGGAATGAGCAGTTCTTC.

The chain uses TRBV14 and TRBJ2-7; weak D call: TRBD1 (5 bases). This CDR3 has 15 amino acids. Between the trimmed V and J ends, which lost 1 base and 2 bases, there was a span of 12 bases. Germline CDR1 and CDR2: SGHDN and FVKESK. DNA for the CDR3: TGTGCCAGCAGCCAAGGACAGAGTATTGCCTACGAGCAGTACTTC. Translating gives CASSQGQSIAYEQYF.

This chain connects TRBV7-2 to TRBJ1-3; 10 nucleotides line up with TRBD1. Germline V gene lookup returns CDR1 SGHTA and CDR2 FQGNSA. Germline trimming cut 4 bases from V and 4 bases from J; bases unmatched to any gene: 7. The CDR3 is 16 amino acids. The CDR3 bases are TGTGCCAGCAGCTCACGACAGGGGGCTAAGGGAAACACCATATATTTT. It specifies CASSSRQGAKGNTIYF.

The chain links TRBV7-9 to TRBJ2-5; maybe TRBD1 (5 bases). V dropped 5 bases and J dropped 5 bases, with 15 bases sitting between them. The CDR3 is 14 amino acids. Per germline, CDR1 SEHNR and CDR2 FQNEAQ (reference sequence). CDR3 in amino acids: CASSPPPGRETQYF. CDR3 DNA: TGTGCCAGCAGCCCCCCCCCAGGGCGGGAGACCCAGTACTTC.

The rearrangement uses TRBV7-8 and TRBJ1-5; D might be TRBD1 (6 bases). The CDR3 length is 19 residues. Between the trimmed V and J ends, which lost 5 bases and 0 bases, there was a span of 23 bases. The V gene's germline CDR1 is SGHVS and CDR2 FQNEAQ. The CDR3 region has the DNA TGTGCCAGCAGCCAAATTCCGGGACCAGGGGTAATTAGCAATCAGCCCCAGCATTTT. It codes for CASSQIPGPGVISNQPQHF.

The CDR3: CASSLDRATYNSPLHF. The CDR3 DNA reads as TGTGCCAGCAGCTTAGACAGGGCCACCTATAATTCACCCCTCCACTTT. The J gene is TRBJ1-6, the V gene TRBV7-9, with D perhaps TRBD1 (6 bases). V was clipped by 1 base and J by 2 bases, with 9 bases between them. The V gene's germline CDR1 is SEHNR and CDR2 FQNEAQ (reference sequence). This CDR3 has 16 amino acids.

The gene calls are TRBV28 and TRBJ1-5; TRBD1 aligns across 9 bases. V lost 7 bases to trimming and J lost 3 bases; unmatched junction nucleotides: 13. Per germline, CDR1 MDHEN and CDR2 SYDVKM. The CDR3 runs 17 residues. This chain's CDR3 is CASTILSGQGTNQPQHF. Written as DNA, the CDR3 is TGTGCCAGCACCATACTCTCGGGACAGGGTACCAATCAGCCCCAGCATTTT. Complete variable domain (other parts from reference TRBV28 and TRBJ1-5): DVKVTQSSRYLVKRTGEKVFLECVQDMDHENMFWYRQDPGLGLRLIYFSYDVKMKEKGDIPEGYSVSREKKERFSLILESASTNQTSMYLCASTILSGQGTNQPQHFGDGTRLSIL.

CDR3 coding DNA: TGTGCCAGCAGATTACTAGGCTACGAGCAGTACTTC. Translation gives CASRLLGYEQYF. This chain links TRBV12-3 or TRBV12-4 with TRBJ2-7, with D maybe TRBD2 (5 bases). Trimming took off 6 bases at V and 3 bases at J, with 9 bases between the two ends. CDR3 length: 12 residues.

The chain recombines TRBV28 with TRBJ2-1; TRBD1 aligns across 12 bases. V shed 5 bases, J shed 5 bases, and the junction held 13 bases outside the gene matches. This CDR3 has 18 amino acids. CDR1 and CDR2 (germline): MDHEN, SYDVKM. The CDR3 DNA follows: TGTGCCAGCAGTCCAGGGACAGGGGGCTTAAGACGGCACAATGAGCAGTTCTTC. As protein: CASSPGTGGLRRHNEQFF.

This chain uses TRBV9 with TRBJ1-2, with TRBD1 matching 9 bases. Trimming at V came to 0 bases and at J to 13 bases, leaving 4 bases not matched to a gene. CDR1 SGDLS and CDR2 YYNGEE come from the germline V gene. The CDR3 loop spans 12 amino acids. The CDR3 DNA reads TGTGCCAGCAGCGTAGGGGACAGGGAAATCACCTTC. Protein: CASSVGDREITF.

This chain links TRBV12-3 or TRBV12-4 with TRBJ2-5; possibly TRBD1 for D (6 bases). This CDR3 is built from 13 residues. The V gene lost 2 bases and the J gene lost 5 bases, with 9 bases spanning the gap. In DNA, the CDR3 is TGTGCCAGCAGTTTACAGGGGCGGGAGACCCAGTACTTC. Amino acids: CASSLQGRETQYF.

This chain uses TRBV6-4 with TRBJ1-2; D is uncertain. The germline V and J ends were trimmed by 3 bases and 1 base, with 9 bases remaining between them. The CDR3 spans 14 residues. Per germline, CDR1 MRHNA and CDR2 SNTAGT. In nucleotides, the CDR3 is TGTGCCAGCAGTGAAAACAGATATAACTATGGCTACACCTTC. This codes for CASSENRYNYGYTF.

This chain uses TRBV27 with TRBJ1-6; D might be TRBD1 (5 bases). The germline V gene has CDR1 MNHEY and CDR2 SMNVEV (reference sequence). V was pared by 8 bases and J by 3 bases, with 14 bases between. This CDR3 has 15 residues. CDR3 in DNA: TGTGCCAGCTCCTTGGGGCAGGTCTATAATTCACCCCTCCACTTT. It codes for CASSLGQVYNSPLHF.